This record concerns one T cell receptor (beta chain) sequence. One junction end disagrees with the germline gene, perhaps due to a read error. The data stem from a study of blood T cells in healthy people across ages. Then a second PCR, running roughly 7 to 11 cycles, was carried out with a sample-barcoded 5' primer and a J-beta primer mix. TCRdb processed the 5' RACE reads anew with MiXCR; each CDR3 protein has one entry. The sample consists of 1.5 million to 2 million distinct CDR3 sequences, roughly 43% of them appearing once. Germline V gene lookup returns CDR1 SGHRS and CDR2 YFSETQ. This CDR3 region has 13 residues.

The source material was blood. The V call is TRBV5-1, the J call TRBJ2-6, with no clear D. This TCR came from a human donor in good health. The CDR3 sequence is CVSSPGGANVLTF. The CDR3, as DNA: TGCGTCAGCAGCCCCGGTGGGGCCAACGTCCTGACTTTC.